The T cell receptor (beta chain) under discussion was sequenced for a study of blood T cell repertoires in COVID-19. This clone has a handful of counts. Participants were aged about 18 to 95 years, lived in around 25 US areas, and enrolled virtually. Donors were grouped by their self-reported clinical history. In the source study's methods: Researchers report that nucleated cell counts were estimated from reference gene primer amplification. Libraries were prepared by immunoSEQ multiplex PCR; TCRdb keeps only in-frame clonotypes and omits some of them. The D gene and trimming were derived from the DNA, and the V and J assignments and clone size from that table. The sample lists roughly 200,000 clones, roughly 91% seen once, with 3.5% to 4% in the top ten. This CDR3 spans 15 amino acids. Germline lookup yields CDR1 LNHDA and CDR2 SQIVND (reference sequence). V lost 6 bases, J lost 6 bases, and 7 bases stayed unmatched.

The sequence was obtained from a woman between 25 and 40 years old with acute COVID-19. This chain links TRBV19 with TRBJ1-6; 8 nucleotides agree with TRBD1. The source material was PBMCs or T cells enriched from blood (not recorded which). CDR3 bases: TGTGCCAGTAGATCCCAGGGGGCTGGTAATTCACCCCTCCACTTT. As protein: CASRSQGAGNSPLHF.